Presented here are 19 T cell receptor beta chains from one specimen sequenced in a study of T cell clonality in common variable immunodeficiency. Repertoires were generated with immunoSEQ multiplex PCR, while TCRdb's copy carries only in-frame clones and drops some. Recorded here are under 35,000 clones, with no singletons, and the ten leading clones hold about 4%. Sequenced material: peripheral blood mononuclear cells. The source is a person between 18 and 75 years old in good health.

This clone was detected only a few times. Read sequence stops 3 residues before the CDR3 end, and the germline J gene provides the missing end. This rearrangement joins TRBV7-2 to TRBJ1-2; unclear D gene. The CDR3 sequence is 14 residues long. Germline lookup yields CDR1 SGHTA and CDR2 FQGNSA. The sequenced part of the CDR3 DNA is TGTGCCAGCAGCTTAGCGTTGGGCACAGATACC. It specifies CASSLALGTDT. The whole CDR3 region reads CASSLALGTDTYTF.

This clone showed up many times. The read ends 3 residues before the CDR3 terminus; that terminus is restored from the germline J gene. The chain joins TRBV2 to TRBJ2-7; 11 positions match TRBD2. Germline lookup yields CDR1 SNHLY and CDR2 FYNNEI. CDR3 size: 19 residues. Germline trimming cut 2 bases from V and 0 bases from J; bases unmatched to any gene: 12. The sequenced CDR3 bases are TGTGCCAGCAGTGAAATTTCTGGGGTAGCGGGGGGGAGCTCCTACGAG. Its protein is CASSEISGVAGGSSYE. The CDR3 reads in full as CASSEISGVAGGSSYEQYF. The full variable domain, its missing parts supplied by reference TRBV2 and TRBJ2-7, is EPEVTQTPSHQVTQMGQEVILRCVPISNHLYFYWYRQILGQKVEFLVSFYNNEISEKSEIFDDQFSVERPDGSNFTLKIRSTKLEDSAMYFCASSEISGVAGGSSYEQYFGPGTRLTVT.

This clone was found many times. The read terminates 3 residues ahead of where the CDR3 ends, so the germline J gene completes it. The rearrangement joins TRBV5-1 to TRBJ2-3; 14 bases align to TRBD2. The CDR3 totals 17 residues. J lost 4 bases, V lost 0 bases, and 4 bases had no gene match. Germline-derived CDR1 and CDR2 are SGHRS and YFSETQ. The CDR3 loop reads CASSLAGTSGGSDTQYF. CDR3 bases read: TGCGCCAGCAGCTTGGCCGGGACTAGCGGGGGTTCAGATACG.

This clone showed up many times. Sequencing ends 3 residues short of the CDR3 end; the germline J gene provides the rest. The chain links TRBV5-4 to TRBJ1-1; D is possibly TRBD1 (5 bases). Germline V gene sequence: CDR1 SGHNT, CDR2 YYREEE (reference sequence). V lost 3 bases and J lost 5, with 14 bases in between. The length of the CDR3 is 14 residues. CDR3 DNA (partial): TGTGCCAGCAGCTCATTCGAGGGGATGACTGAA. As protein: CASSSFEGMTE. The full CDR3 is CASSSFEGMTEAFF.

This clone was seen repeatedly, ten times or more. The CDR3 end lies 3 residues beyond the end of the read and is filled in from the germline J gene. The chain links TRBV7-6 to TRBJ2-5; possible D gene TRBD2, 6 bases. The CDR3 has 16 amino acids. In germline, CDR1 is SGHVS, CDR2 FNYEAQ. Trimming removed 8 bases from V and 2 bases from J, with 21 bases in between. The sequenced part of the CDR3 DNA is TGTGCCAGCGCTGCTTCCCCCGTTGGGGGGCAAGAGACC. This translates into CASAASPVGGQET. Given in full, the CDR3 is CASAASPVGGQETQYF.

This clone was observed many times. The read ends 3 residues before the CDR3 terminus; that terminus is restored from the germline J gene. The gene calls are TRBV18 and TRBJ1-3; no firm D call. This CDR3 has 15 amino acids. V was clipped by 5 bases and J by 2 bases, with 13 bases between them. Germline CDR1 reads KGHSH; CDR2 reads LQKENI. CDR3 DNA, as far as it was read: TGTGCCAGCTCAGCCTCAGGCTCACCTGGAAACACC. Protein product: CASSASGSPGNT. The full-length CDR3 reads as CASSASGSPGNTIYF. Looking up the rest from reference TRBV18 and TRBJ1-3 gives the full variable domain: NAGVMQNPRHLVRRRGQEARLRCSPMKGHSHVYWYRQLPEEGLKFMVYLQKENIIDESGMPKERFSAEFPKEGPSILRIQQVVRGDSAAYFCASSASGSPGNTIYFGEGSWLTVV.

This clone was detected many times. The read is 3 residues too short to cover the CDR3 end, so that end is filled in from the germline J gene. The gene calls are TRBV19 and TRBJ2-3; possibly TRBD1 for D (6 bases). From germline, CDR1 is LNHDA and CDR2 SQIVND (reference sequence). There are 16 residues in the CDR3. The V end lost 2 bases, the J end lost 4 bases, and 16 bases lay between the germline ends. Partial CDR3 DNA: TGTGCCAGTAGTATAAGGGGCAGGGGCGGAGCAGATACG. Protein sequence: CASSIRGRGGADT. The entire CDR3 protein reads CASSIRGRGGADTQYF.

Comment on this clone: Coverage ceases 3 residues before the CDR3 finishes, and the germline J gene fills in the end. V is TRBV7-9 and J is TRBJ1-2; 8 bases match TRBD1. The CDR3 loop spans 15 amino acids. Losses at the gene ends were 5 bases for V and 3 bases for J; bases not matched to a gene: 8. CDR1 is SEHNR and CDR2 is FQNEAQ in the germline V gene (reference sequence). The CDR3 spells CASSRPGQVHYGYTF. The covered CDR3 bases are TGTGCCAGCAGCCGTCCGGGACAGGTCCACTATGGC.

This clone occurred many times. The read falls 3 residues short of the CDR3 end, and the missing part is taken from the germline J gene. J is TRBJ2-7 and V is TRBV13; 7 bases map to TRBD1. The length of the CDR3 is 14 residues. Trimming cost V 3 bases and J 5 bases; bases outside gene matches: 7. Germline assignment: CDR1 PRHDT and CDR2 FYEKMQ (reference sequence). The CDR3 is CASSFGQGDNEQYF. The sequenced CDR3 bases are TGTGCCAGCAGCTTCGGGCAGGGGGATAACGAG.

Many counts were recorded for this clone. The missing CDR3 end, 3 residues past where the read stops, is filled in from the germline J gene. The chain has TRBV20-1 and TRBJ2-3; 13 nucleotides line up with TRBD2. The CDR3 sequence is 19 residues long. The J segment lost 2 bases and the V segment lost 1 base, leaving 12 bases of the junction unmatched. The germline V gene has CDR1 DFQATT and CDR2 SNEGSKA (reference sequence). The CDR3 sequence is CSARVGGRLAGGSTDTQYF. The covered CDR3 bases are TGCAGTGCTAGAGTGGGGGGGAGACTAGCGGGGGGATCCACAGATACG.

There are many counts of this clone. CDR3 region: CASSGSGGFGETQYF. The sequenced part of the CDR3 DNA is TGTGCCAGCAGCGGGTCAGGGGGTTTCGGAGAGACC. The chain has TRBV7-3 and TRBJ2-5, with TRBD1 matching over 7 bases. The sequenced fragment ends 3 residues before the CDR3 boundary, so the rest is inferred from the germline J gene. Germline trimming cut 5 bases from V and 4 bases from J; bases unmatched to any gene: 10. The CDR3 is 15 amino acids. Germline lookup yields CDR1 SGHTA and CDR2 FQGTGA.

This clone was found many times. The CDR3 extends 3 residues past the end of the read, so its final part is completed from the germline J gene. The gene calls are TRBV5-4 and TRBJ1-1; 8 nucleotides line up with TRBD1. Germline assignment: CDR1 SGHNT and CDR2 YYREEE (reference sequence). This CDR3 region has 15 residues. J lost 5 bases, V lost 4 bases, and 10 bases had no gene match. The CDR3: CASSPKQGGGTEAFF. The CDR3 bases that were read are TGTGCCAGCAGCCCAAAACAGGGGGGTGGGACTGAA.

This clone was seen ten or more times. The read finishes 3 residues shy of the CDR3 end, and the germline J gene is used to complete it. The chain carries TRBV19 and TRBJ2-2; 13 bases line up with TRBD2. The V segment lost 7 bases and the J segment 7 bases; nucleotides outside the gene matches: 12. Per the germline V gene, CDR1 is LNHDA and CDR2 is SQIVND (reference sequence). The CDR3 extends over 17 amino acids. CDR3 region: CASIAYPLAGGFGELFF. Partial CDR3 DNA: TGTGCCAGTATCGCCTACCCACTAGCGGGAGGGTTCGGGGAG.

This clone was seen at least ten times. The CDR3 DNA, read in part, is TGCGCCAGCAGCCAAGACGACAGGTTTTTGGGTAATTCACCC. This sequence encodes CASSQDDRFLGNSP. The entire CDR3 protein is CASSQDDRFLGNSPLHF. The chain combines TRBV4-1 with TRBJ1-6, with a weak D call TRBD1 (6 bases). The read falls 3 residues short of the CDR3 end, and the missing part is taken from the germline J gene. CDR1 and CDR2 (germline): MGHRA, YSYEKL. The CDR3 runs to 17 residues. Trimming shortened V by 0 bases and J by 6 bases, and 15 bases separated the two germline ends.

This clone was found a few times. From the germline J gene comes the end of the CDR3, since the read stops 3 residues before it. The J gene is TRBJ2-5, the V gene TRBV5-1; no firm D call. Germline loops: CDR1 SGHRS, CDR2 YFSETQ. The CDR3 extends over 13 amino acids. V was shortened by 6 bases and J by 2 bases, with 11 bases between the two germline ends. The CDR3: CASNSPRQETQYF. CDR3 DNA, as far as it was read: TGCGCCAGCAACTCTCCCCGGCAAGAGACC.

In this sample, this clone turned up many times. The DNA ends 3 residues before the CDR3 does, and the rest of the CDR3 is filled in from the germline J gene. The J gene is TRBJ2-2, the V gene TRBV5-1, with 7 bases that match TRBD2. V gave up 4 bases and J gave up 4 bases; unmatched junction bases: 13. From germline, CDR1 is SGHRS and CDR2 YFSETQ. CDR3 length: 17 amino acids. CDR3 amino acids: CASSGGGPSRTTGELFF. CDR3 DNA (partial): TGCGCCAGCAGCGGCGGGGGTCCCTCCCGGACCACCGGGGAG.

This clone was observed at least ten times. The sequenced CDR3 bases are TGTGCCAGCAGCAGACTAGCGGCCCACAATGAG. Translation: CASSRLAAHNE. The whole CDR3 sequence reads CASSRLAAHNEQFF. The chain carries TRBV6-2 or TRBV6-3 and TRBJ2-1, with TRBD2 matching 9 bases. Sequencing ends 3 residues short of the CDR3 end; the germline J gene provides the rest. Germline V CDR1 and CDR2: MNHEY, SVGEGT. The CDR3 consists of 14 residues. V lost 6 bases to trimming and J lost 5 bases; unmatched junction nucleotides: 5.

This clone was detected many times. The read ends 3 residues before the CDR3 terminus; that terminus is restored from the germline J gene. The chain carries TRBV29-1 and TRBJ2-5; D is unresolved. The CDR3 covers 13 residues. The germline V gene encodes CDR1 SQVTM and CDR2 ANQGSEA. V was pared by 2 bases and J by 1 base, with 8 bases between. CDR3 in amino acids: CSVERATQETQYF. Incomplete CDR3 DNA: TGCAGCGTTGAAAGAGCAACCCAAGAGACC.

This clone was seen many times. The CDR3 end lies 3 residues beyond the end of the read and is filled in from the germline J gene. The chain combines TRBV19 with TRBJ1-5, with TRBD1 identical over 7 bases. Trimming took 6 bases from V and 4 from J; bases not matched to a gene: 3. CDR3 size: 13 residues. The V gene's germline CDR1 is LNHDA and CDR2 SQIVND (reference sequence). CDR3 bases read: TGTGCCAGTAGGCCGGACAGGAATCAGCCC. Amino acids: CASRPDRNQP. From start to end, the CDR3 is CASRPDRNQPQHF.